These 27 T cell receptor beta chains came from one sample sequenced in a study of T cells in Graves' hyperthyroidism and ophthalmopathy. Regions amplified from RNA transcripts were the TCR beta CDR3 regions. HTBI primers were used for first-round RT-PCR of the TCR CDR3. Via MiXCR, TCRdb re-called the multiplex PCR reads, giving one row per CDR3 protein. The sample has hundreds of thousands of distinct CDR3 sequences, roughly 17% seen once. The specimen was blood. These receptors all come from a woman aged 18-29 years with Graves' ophthalmopathy.

The rearrangement links TRBV5-1 to TRBJ2-3; no clear D gene. V was clipped by 0 bases and J by 3 bases, with 8 bases between them. Germline V gene data show CDR1 as SGHRS and CDR2 as YFSETQ. The CDR3 spans 14 residues. The CDR3 is CASSLALATDTQYF. The CDR3 region has the DNA TGCGCCAGCAGCTTGGCCTTAGCAACAGATACGCAGTATTTT.

This clonotype came up many times. J is TRBJ2-4 and V is TRBV7-8; no definite D call. Between the trimmed V and J ends, which lost 4 bases and 1 base, there was a span of 8 bases. CDR3 length: 14 residues. Germline V gene data show CDR1 as SGHVS and CDR2 as FQNEAQ. CDR3 amino acids: CASSYERAKNIQYF. CDR3 in DNA: TGTGCCAGCAGCTACGAGAGGGCCAAAAACATTCAGTACTTC.

The sample holds many counts of this clonotype. This chain joins TRBV27 and TRBJ1-2, with a possible D match to TRBD1 (6 bases). The germline gives CDR1 MNHEY, CDR2 SMNVEV (reference sequence). The CDR3 totals 17 residues. With 8 bases removed from V and 3 bases from J, the gap between germline ends came to 25 bases. This CDR3 reads CASRPRTDPLIDYGYTF. CDR3 coding DNA: TGTGCCAGCCGTCCGAGGACAGATCCCCTGATCGACTATGGCTACACCTTC.

This clonotype was found many times. V and J are TRBV20-1 and TRBJ2-7, with 8 bases that match TRBD2. With 0 bases clipped from V and 4 bases from J, the junction kept 8 bases outside the gene matches. The CDR3 is made up of 15 amino acids. Germline assignment: CDR1 DFQATT and CDR2 SNEGSKA (reference sequence). The CDR3 region has the DNA TGCAGTGCTAGAGATTTGAGCGGGAGTGCTTACGAGCAGTACTTC. Encoded protein: CSARDLSGSAYEQYF.

Many counts were recorded for this clonotype. V gene TRBV6-2 or TRBV6-3 combines with J gene TRBJ1-1; the D is unclear. CDR1 is MNHEY and CDR2 is SVGEGT in the germline V gene. The length of the CDR3 is 15 residues. Trimming removed 0 bases from V and 0 bases from J, with 8 bases in between. The CDR3 coding sequence is TGTGCCAGCAGTTACTCAGCCCAGATGAACACTGAAGCTTTCTTT. Protein sequence: CASSYSAQMNTEAFF.

This clonotype was counted at least ten times. The chain couples TRBV18 to TRBJ1-1; 9 bases map to TRBD1. The CDR3 is made up of 15 amino acids. Germline assignment: CDR1 KGHSH and CDR2 LQKENI. Trimming took 8 bases from V and 2 from J; bases not matched to a gene: 9. CDR3 in amino acids: CASKGQGNHNTEAFF. The CDR3 DNA follows: TGTGCCAGCAAGGGACAGGGAAATCACAACACTGAAGCTTTCTTT.

About this clonotype itself: A much bigger clone sits one base away, suggesting this may be a read error. V usage is TRBV25-1 and J usage is TRBJ2-7; the D gene is possibly TRBD1 (5 bases). Trimming shortened V by 7 bases and J by 5 bases, and 18 bases separated the two germline ends. CDR1 is MGHDK and CDR2 is SYGVNS in the germline V gene. The CDR3 has 14 amino acids. Written as DNA, the CDR3 is TGTGCCAGCACCCAACTTGGGCAGGGCGACGAGCAGTACTTC. It specifies CASTQLGQGDEQYF.

There are many counts of this clonotype. The chain has TRBV10-3 and TRBJ1-2; D may be TRBD1 (6 bases). Per the germline V gene, CDR1 is ENHRY and CDR2 is SYGVKD. V shed 2 bases and J shed 4 bases, with 11 bases lying between them. This CDR3 spans 14 amino acids. The CDR3 reads CAISEPGQPYGYTF. For the CDR3, the DNA is TGTGCCATCAGTGAGCCCGGACAGCCCTATGGCTACACCTTC.

This clonotype was recorded at least ten times. The rearrangement links TRBV6-1 to TRBJ1-5; tentative D call: TRBD1 (5 bases). Germline CDR1 reads MNHNS; CDR2 reads SASEGT. The CDR3 contains 15 residues. V was trimmed by 5 bases and J by 7 bases, leaving 18 bases between them. The CDR3 coding sequence is TGTGCCAGCAGTATTGGGGGGGGGTTGGGACAGCCCCAGCATTTT. Its translation is CASSIGGGLGQPQHF.

V usage is TRBV7-9 and J usage is TRBJ2-1; 10 nucleotides match TRBD2. This CDR3 region has 18 residues. Germline V CDR1 and CDR2: SEHNR, FQNEAQ (reference sequence). V dropped 0 bases and J dropped 4; count of bases not matched to a gene: 9. The CDR3 coding sequence is TGTGCCAGCAGCTTAGCGTACCCGTGGACTAGCGGTTACAATGAGCAGTTCTTC. Residues: CASSLAYPWTSGYNEQFF.

This clonotype has at least ten counts. The CDR3 here is CASTPGGASYEQYF. The CDR3 DNA reads TGTGCCAGCACCCCAGGGGGGGCCTCCTACGAGCAGTACTTC. The V and J genes are TRBV28 and TRBJ2-7; D assignment may be TRBD1 or TRBD2 (7 bases each). The length of the CDR3 is 14 residues. Germline values: CDR1 MDHEN, CDR2 SYDVKM. V was pared by 7 bases and J by 0 bases, with 13 bases between.

As for this clonotype: A read error may explain this, as a much larger clone is one base away. V is TRBV24-1 and J is TRBJ1-1; D is possibly TRBD1 (5 bases). V was shortened by 5 bases and J by 1 base, with 7 bases between the two germline ends. Germline lookup yields CDR1 KGHDR and CDR2 SFDVKD. CDR3 size: 13 residues. CDR3: CATSAGGNTEAFF. CDR3 nucleotides: TGTGCCACCAGTGCCGGGGGGAACACTGAAGCTTTCTTT.

This clonotype showed up many times. V usage is TRBV12-3 or TRBV12-4 and J usage is TRBJ2-2, with TRBD1 as a possible D gene (5 bases). This CDR3 contains 15 residues. V was pared by 7 bases and J by 0 bases, with 12 bases between. CDR3 protein: CASIIRTPNTGELFF. The CDR3 nucleotides are TGTGCCAGCATCATACGGACACCGAACACCGGGGAGCTGTTTTTT.

This clonotype came up many times. J is TRBJ2-3 and V is TRBV14, with 8 bases aligning to TRBD1. The trim removed 4 bases at V and 2 bases at J, leaving 11 bases unmatched. Germline values: CDR1 SGHDN, CDR2 FVKESK. CDR3 length: 17 amino acids. The CDR3 sequence: CASSPANSRGPTDTQYF. The DNA for the CDR3 is TGTGCCAGCAGCCCGGCGAACTCCAGGGGGCCCACAGATACGCAGTATTTT.

This clonotype has a count of ten or more. The chain combines TRBV18 with TRBJ1-2; no firm D call. This CDR3 region has 15 residues. Between the trimmed V and J ends, which lost 3 bases and 5 bases, there was a span of 16 bases. Germline loops: CDR1 KGHSH, CDR2 LQKENI. The CDR3: CASSPNPGEAYGYTF. CDR3 nucleotides: TGTGCCAGCTCACCTAACCCGGGCGAGGCTTATGGCTACACCTTC.

Only a few counts were recorded for this clonotype. This rearrangement joins TRBV24-1 to TRBJ2-1; D is ambiguous. Per the germline V gene, CDR1 is KGHDR and CDR2 is SFDVKD. The V gene lost 4 bases and the J gene lost 10 bases, with 10 bases spanning the gap. CDR3 length: 12 residues. The CDR3 sequence is CATSEVAREQFF. DNA of the CDR3: TGTGCCACCAGTGAGGTGGCGAGGGAGCAGTTCTTC.

The chain combines TRBV20-1 with TRBJ2-1, with 14 bases fitting TRBD2. CDR1 DFQATT and CDR2 SNEGSKA come from the germline V gene (reference sequence). The CDR3 is made up of 16 amino acids. V lost 1 base and J lost 9; bases outside the gene matches: 8. Here the CDR3 DNA reads TGCAGTGCTAGAGTCGGGACTAGCGGGAGTCGAGGTGAGCAGTTCTTC. Protein product: CSARVGTSGSRGEQFF.

Only a few counts were recorded for this clonotype. Being one base from a much bigger clone, this may be a read error. V gene TRBV6-1 combines with J gene TRBJ2-2, with D unclear. The ends were cut back, 5 bases at V and 2 bases at J, with 9 bases in the middle. The CDR3 is 14 amino acids. In germline, CDR1 is MNHNS, CDR2 SASEGT. The CDR3 nucleotides are TGTGCCAGCAGTAAACGAAGAAACACCGGGGAGCTGTTTTTT. This sequence encodes CASSKRRNTGELFF.

This clonotype was observed at least ten times. This rearrangement joins TRBV4-2 to TRBJ2-1; TRBD2 agrees at 7 bases. The CDR3 totals 16 residues. The germline gives CDR1 LGHNA, CDR2 YNFKEQ. With V trimmed by 0 bases and J by 4 bases, 6 bases remained unmatched. The CDR3 spells CASSQDAGLTYNEQFF. The CDR3 DNA sequence: TGTGCCAGCAGCCAAGATGCGGGACTAACATACAATGAGCAGTTCTTC.

This clonotype was found many times. The chain is built from TRBV27 and TRBJ2-1; 11 bases map to TRBD2. With V trimmed by 3 bases and J by 5 bases, 15 bases remained unmatched. Germline loops: CDR1 MNHEY, CDR2 SMNVEV (reference sequence). The CDR3 extends over 19 amino acids. CDR3 DNA sequence: TGTGCCAGCAGTTTGTATAGCGGGGCTAGCGGGGGGATTGACAATGAGCAGTTCTTC. Encoded protein: CASSLYSGASGGIDNEQFF.

This clonotype was counted at least ten times. The V and J genes are TRBV6-2 or TRBV6-3 and TRBJ2-5; TRBD1 is a possible D gene (6 bases). The V gene lost 0 bases and the J gene lost 5 bases, with 10 bases spanning the gap. Germline CDR1 and CDR2: MNHEY and SVGEGT. The CDR3 has 14 residues. Written as DNA, the CDR3 is TGTGCCAGCAGTTACTCTCAAAGGGGGGAGACCCAGTACTTC. Its translation is CASSYSQRGETQYF.

This clonotype was recorded many times. J is TRBJ2-2 and V is TRBV11-2; TRBD2 matches at 9 bases. The CDR3 has 14 amino acids. The trim removed 3 bases at V and 5 bases at J, leaving 1 base unmatched. Germline CDR1 and CDR2: SGHAT and FQNNGV. The CDR3 spells CASSLREGTGELFF. For the CDR3, the DNA is TGTGCCAGCAGCTTGCGGGAGGGAACCGGGGAGCTGTTTTTT.

This clonotype was counted ten times or more. The J gene is TRBJ1-2, the V gene TRBV11-3, with 7 bases that match TRBD1. The CDR3 totals 13 residues. Germline CDR1 reads SGHNT; CDR2 reads YENEEA. J lost 5 bases, V lost 4 bases, and 4 bases had no gene match. The chain's CDR3 is CASSSTGWYGYTF. Here the CDR3 DNA reads TGTGCCAGCAGCTCGACAGGGTGGTATGGCTACACCTTC.

Turning to this clonotype: Mismatch with germline at one junction end may stem from a read error. This rearrangement joins TRBV20-1 to TRBJ2-6; TRBD1 matches 7 bases. The CDR3 covers 14 residues. CDR1 DFQATT and CDR2 SNEGSKA come from the germline V gene (reference sequence). Here the CDR3 DNA reads TGTAGTACAGGGGCGTTCTCTGGGGCCGACGTCCTGACTTTC. The encoded protein is CSTGAFSGADVLTF.

The chain recombines TRBV20-1 with TRBJ2-3, with 7 nucleotides matching TRBD1. Germline V gene data show CDR1 as DFQATT and CDR2 as SNEGSKA (reference sequence). Trimming at V came to 0 bases and at J to 4 bases, leaving 4 bases not matched to a gene. The CDR3 length is 14 residues. The CDR3 DNA is TGCAGTGCTAGAGAGGTACAGGGGCCAGATACGCAGTATTTT. This sequence encodes CSAREVQGPDTQYF.

Remarks on this clonotype: Germline and junction disagree at one end, which may indicate a read error. The chain links TRBV29-1 to TRBJ2-7; 9 nucleotides match TRBD2. The V gene's germline CDR1 is SQVTM and CDR2 ANQGSEA. This CDR3 has 15 amino acids. CDR3 sequence reads: CSVSYPGTSSHEQYF. The CDR3 DNA sequence: TGCAGCGTCTCCTACCCCGGGACTAGCTCCCACGAGCAGTACTTC.

This clonotype appeared many times. The chain is built from TRBV30 and TRBJ2-7; 13 bases are a match to TRBD2. The CDR3 is 15 amino acids. V lost 3 bases, J lost 2 bases, and 4 bases stayed unmatched. Germline V gives CDR1 GTSNPN, CDR2 SVGIG (reference sequence). The CDR3 here is CAWRLAGGGTYEQYF. The CDR3 nucleotides are TGTGCCTGGAGACTAGCGGGAGGGGGTACCTACGAGCAGTACTTC.